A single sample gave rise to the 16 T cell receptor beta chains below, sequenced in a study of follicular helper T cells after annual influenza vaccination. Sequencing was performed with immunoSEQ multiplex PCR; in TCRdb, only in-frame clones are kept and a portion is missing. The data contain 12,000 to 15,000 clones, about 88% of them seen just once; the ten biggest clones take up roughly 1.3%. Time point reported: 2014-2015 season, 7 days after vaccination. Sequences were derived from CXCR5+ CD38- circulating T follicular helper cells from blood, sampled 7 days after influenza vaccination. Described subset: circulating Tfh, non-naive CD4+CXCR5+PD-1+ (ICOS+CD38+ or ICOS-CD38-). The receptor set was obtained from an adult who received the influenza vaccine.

This chain's CDR3 is CASSQGGNGDEQYF. CDR3 sequence (DNA): TGCGCCAGCAGCCAAGGAGGGAATGGTGACGAGCAGTACTTC. V and J are TRBV4-1 and TRBJ2-7, with D maybe TRBD2 (5 bases). Germline V gene data show CDR1 as MGHRA and CDR2 as YSYEKL. Deletions cut 1 base from V and 5 bases from J, with 12 bases between. CDR3 length equals 14 residues.

The CDR3 DNA sequence: TGTGCCAGCTTGGACAGGGGAGGAGAGACCCAGTACTTC. Translating gives CASLDRGGETQYF. The V gene is TRBV18, the J gene TRBJ2-5; 9 nucleotides match TRBD1. The CDR3 spans 13 residues. Germline V gives CDR1 KGHSH, CDR2 LQKENI. Germline trimming cut 7 bases from V and 4 bases from J; bases unmatched to any gene: 4.

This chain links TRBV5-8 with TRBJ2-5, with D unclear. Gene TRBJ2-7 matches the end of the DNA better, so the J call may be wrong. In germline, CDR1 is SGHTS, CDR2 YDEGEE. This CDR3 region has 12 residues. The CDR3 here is CASSKTRYEQYF. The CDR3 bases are TGTGCCAGCAGCAAAACCCGCTACGAGCAGTACTTC.

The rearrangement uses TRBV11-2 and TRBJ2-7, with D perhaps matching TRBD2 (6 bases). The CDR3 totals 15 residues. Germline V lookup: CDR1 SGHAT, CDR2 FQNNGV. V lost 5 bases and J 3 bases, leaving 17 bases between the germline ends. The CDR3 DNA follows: TGTGCCAGCAGCCCATCTTGGGCGGGGTTCTACGAGCAGTACTTC. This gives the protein CASSPSWAGFYEQYF.

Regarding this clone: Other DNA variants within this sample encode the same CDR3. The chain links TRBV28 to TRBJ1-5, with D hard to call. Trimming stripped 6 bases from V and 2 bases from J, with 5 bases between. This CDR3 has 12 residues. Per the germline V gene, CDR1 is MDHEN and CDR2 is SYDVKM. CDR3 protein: CASSSGNQPQHF. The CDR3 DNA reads TGTGCCAGCAGCTCGGGCAATCAGCCCCAGCATTTT.

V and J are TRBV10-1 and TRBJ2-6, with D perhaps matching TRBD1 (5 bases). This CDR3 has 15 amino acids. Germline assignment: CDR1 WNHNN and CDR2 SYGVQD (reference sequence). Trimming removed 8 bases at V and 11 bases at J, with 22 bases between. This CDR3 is CASGPGRAPSHVLTF. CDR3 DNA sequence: TGCGCCAGCGGGCCGGGCAGGGCCCCCTCGCACGTCCTGACTTTC.

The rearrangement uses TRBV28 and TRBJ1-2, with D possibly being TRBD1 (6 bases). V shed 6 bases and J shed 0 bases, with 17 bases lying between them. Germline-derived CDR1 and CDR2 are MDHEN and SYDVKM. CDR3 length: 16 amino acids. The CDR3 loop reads CASRGQAGQSNYGYTF. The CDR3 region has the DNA TGTGCCAGCAGGGGGCAGGCTGGACAGTCTAACTATGGCTACACCTTC.

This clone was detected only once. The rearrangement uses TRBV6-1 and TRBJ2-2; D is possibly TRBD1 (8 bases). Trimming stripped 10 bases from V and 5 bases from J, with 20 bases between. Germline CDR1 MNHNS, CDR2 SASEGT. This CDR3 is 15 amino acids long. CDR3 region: CAKGRTGRVTGELFF. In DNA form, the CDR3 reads TGTGCCAAAGGGAGGACAGGGAGGGTGACCGGGGAGCTGTTTTTT.

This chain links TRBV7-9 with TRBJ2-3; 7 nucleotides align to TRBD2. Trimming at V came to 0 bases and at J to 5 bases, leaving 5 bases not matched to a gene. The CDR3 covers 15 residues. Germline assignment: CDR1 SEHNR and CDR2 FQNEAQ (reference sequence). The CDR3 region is CASSLAGREEDTQYF. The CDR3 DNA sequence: TGTGCCAGCAGCTTAGCGGGGAGGGAGGAAGATACGCAGTATTTT.

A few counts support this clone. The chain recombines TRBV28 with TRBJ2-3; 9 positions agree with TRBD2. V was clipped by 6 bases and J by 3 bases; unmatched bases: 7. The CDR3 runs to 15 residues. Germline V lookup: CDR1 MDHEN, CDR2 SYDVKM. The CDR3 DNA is TGTGCCAGCAGCTCAGCGGGAGGTGGTACAGATACGCAGTATTTT. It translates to CASSSAGGGTDTQYF. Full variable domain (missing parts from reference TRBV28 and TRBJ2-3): DVKVTQSSRYLVKRTGEKVFLECVQDMDHENMFWYRQDPGLGLRLIYFSYDVKMKEKGDIPEGYSVSREKKERFSLILESASTNQTSMYLCASSSAGGGTDTQYFGPGTRLTVL.

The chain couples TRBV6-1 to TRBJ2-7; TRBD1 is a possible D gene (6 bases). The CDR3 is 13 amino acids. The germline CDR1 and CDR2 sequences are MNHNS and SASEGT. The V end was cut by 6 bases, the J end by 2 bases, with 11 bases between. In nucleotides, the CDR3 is TGTGCCAGCAGCCGACAGGCTACCTACGAGCAGTACTTC. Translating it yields CASSRQATYEQYF.

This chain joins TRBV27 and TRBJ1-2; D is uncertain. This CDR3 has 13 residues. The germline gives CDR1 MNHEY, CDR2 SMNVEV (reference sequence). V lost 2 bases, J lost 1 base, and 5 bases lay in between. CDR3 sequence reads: CASSLDNNYGYTF. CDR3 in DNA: TGTGCCAGCAGTTTAGACAATAACTATGGCTACACCTTC.

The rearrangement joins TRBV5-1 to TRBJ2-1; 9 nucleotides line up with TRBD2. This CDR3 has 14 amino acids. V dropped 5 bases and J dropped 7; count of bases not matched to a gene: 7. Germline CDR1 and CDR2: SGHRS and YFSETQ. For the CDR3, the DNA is TGCGCCAGCAGATCCGGGACTAGCAAGAATGAGCAGTTCTTC. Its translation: CASRSGTSKNEQFF.

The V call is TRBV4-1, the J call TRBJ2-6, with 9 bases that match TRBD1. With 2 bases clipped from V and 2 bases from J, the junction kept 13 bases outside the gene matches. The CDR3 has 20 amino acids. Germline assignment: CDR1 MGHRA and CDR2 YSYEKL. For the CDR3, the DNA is TGCGCCAGCAGCCAATGGGGGACAGGGTCGAGTAGACCTGGGGCCAACGTCCTGACTTTC. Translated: CASSQWGTGSSRPGANVLTF.

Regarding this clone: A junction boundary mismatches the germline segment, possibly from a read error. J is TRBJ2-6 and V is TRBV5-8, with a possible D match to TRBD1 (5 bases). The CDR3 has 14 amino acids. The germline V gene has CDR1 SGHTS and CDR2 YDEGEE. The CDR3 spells CASSLMVGANVPTF. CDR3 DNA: TGTGCCAGCAGCTTGATGGTTGGGGCCAACGTCCCGACTTTC.

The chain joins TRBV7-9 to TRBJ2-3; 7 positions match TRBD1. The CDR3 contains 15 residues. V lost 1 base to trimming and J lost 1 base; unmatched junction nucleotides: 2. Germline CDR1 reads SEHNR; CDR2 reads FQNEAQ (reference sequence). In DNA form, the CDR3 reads TGTGCCAGCAGCTTAGGACAGGGACGCACAGATACGCAGTATTTT. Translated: CASSLGQGRTDTQYF.